The sequence of this T cell receptor beta chain was determined in a study of T-cell memory formation after mild COVID-19. Study-wide points: Contracting clones, day 15 to 85, had balanced CD4/CD8, and later expanders favored CD4+.

5'RACE, which relied on constant-segment primers, yielded TCR alpha and TCR beta cDNA libraries carrying sample barcodes and UMIs. One entry per CDR3 protein results from TCRdb running MiXCR on the 5' RACE reads. The table includes approximately 350,000 distinct CDR3 sequences, 10% to 15% detected once. Note on this clonotype: Its antigen is currently unknown.

This TCR was sampled from a man aged 18 to 35 who had mild COVID-19 (a few samples of this study predate the infection). Cell type and time point are not known. Sample: PBMCs or a T cell subset sorted from them (not recorded which).

CDR3 sequence reads: CAWSDWTATDTQYF. The CDR3 DNA follows: TGTGCCTGGAGTGATTGGACAGCCACAGATACGCAGTATTTT. The V gene is TRBV30, the J gene TRBJ2-3; a weak D match, TRBD1 (6 bases). The V end was cut by 1 base, the J end by 2 bases, with 10 bases between. The CDR3 has 14 amino acids. The V gene's germline CDR1 is GTSNPN and CDR2 SVGIG (reference sequence).